The 17 T cell receptor beta chains below come from one sample, sequenced in a study of cytomegalovirus exposure and HLA in healthy donors. The PCR made use of 60 Vbeta and 13 Jbeta primers. This table comes from immunoSEQ multiplex PCR, and its TCRdb copy is limited to in-frame clones, with some not included. The sample has tens of thousands of clones, 82% seen once. Sequenced: PBMCs. These receptors all come from a man over 45 in good health and CMV-seronegative.

The rearrangement links TRBV5-5 to TRBJ2-1; 8 bases fit TRBD1. The CDR3 has 14 amino acids. Germline V gives CDR1 SGHKS, CDR2 YYEKEE (reference sequence). The junction had 6 bases not matched to a gene; V was cut back by 3 bases and J by 7 bases. Here the CDR3 reads CASSWTRGLNEQFF. The DNA for the CDR3 is TGTGCCAGCAGCTGGACCAGGGGGCTGAATGAGCAGTTCTTC. Supplemented by reference TRBV5-5 and TRBJ2-1, the full variable domain reads DAGVTQSPTHLIKTRGQQVTLRCSPISGHKSVSWYQQVLGQGPQFIFQYYEKEERGRGNFPDRFSARQFPNYSSELNVNALLLGDSALYLCASSWTRGLNEQFFGPGTRLTVL.

The rearrangement joins TRBV7-9 to TRBJ1-1; 8 bases are shared with TRBD1. The CDR3 is 14 residues long. J gave up 1 base and V 5 bases, and 3 bases lay outside the gene matches. Looked up from germline, CDR1 is SEHNR and CDR2 is FQNEAQ (reference sequence). This CDR3 reads CASSQDRENTEAFF. The DNA for the CDR3 is TGTGCCAGCAGCCAGGACAGGGAGAACACTGAAGCTTTCTTT. Filled out from reference TRBV7-9 and TRBJ1-1, the complete variable domain reads DTGVSQNPRHKITKRGQNVTFRCDPISEHNRLYWYRQTLGQGPEFLTYFQNEAQLEKSRLLSDRFSAERPKGSFSTLEIQRTEQGDSAMYLCASSQDRENTEAFFGQGTRLTVV.

J is TRBJ2-1 and V is TRBV6-5, with D maybe TRBD2 (6 bases). This CDR3 comprises 13 residues. With 6 bases removed from V and 0 bases from J, the gap between germline ends came to 6 bases. Per the germline V gene, CDR1 is MNHEY and CDR2 is SVGAGI. CDR3 bases: TGTGCCAGCAGACTAGCCTCCTACAATGAGCAGTTCTTC. Its translation is CASRLASYNEQFF.

The chain links TRBV9 to TRBJ2-1, with D tentatively TRBD2 (6 bases). The CDR3 covers 15 residues. Germline assignment: CDR1 SGDLS and CDR2 YYNGEE. V was trimmed by 0 bases and J by 2 bases, leaving 9 bases between them. In DNA form, the CDR3 reads TGTGCCAGCAGCGTAGATAGCGGAACCTACAATGAGCAGTTCTTC. This codes for CASSVDSGTYNEQFF.

The V and J genes are TRBV7-6 and TRBJ2-7; 7 nucleotides line up with TRBD1. V dropped 5 bases and J dropped 7; count of bases not matched to a gene: 17. Per germline, CDR1 SGHVS and CDR2 FNYEAQ. This CDR3 has 16 amino acids. This chain's CDR3 is CASSRDRDSRPWEQYF. The CDR3 coding sequence is TGTGCCAGCAGCCGGGACCGGGACAGCCGTCCTTGGGAGCAGTACTTC.

This chain connects TRBV19 to TRBJ2-1; 8 bases align to TRBD2. The J segment lost 0 bases and the V segment lost 4 bases, leaving 8 bases of the junction unmatched. This CDR3 region has 17 residues. CDR1 is LNHDA and CDR2 is SQIVND in the germline V gene (reference sequence). CDR3 sequence: CASSTPLAVSSYNEQFF. The CDR3 bases are TGTGCCAGTAGTACCCCACTAGCGGTAAGCTCCTACAATGAGCAGTTCTTC. Based on the CDR3 plus reference TRBV19 and TRBJ2-1, the full variable domain is DGGITQSPKYLFRKEGQNVTLSCEQNLNHDAMYWYRQDPGQGLRLIYYSQIVNDFQKGDIAEGYSVSREKKESFPLTVTSAQKNPTAFYLCASSTPLAVSSYNEQFFGPGTRLTVL.

This clone has just a few counts. The V call is TRBV5-4, the J call TRBJ2-5, with D unresolved. Germline assignment: CDR1 SGHNT and CDR2 YYREEE (reference sequence). The V end lost 0 bases, the J end lost 5 bases, and 8 bases lay between the germline ends. The CDR3 runs 13 residues. CDR3 in DNA: TGTGCCAGCAGCTTGGGGAACGGGGAGACCCAGTACTTC. Translation gives CASSLGNGETQYF.

This chain connects TRBV4-1 to TRBJ1-5; D is unresolved. The germline V gene encodes CDR1 MGHRA and CDR2 YSYEKL. CDR3 length equals 15 residues. V was trimmed by 6 bases and J by 0 bases, leaving 12 bases between them. CDR3 region: CASRPSHYSNQPQHF. CDR3 sequence (DNA): TGCGCCAGCAGGCCCTCACATTATAGCAATCAGCCCCAGCATTTT.

This chain connects TRBV27 to TRBJ1-2; 8 bases are shared with TRBD1. This CDR3 has 12 amino acids. Unmatched junction bases numbered 3, after V lost 5 bases and J lost 7 bases. Germline V lookup: CDR1 MNHEY, CDR2 SMNVEV (reference sequence). Here the CDR3 reads CASSTDRVGYTF. CDR3 DNA sequence: TGTGCCAGCAGTACGGACAGGGTTGGCTACACCTTC.

In DNA form, the CDR3 reads TGCAGCGTGGCGGTAGGGGTTCAAAACATTCAGTACTTC. It yields the protein CSVAVGVQNIQYF. This chain joins TRBV29-1 and TRBJ2-4, with D maybe TRBD1 (5 bases). Trimming took off 6 bases at V and 5 bases at J, with 14 bases between the two ends. The CDR3 runs to 13 residues. Germline V gene data show CDR1 as SQVTM and CDR2 as ANQGSEA.

The chain links TRBV4-3 to TRBJ1-5; 7 bases line up with TRBD1. The germline V gene encodes CDR1 LGHNA and CDR2 YSLEER. This CDR3 contains 15 residues. V dropped 5 bases and J dropped 9; count of bases not matched to a gene: 13. CDR3 loop: CASSATTGARGPQHF. CDR3 sequence (DNA): TGCGCCAGCAGCGCAACTACAGGGGCCCGGGGGCCCCAGCATTTT.

This clone appeared a few times. The rearrangement joins TRBV2 to TRBJ2-7; 7 bases line up with TRBD2. This CDR3 is 14 amino acids long. With V trimmed by 8 bases and J by 0 bases, 7 bases remained unmatched. Germline V lookup: CDR1 SNHLY, CDR2 FYNNEI. As DNA, the CDR3 is TGTGCCAGCGGACCCCAGCGGGACTCCTACGAGCAGTACTTC. Its protein is CASGPQRDSYEQYF.

The chain links TRBV15 to TRBJ1-3; D call uncertain. Germline-derived CDR1 and CDR2 are LNHNV and YYDKDF (reference sequence). The length of the CDR3 is 16 residues. The germline V and J ends were trimmed by 1 base and 0 bases, with 10 bases remaining between them. The chain's CDR3 is CATSRARASSGNTIYF. Here the CDR3 DNA reads TGTGCCACCAGCAGAGCACGAGCGTCCTCTGGAAACACCATATATTTT. Using reference TRBV15 and TRBJ1-3 for the parts outside the CDR3, the full variable domain is DAMVIQNPRYQVTQFGKPVTLSCSQTLNHNVMYWYQQKSSQAPKLLFHYYDKDFNNEADTPDNFQSRRPNTSFCFLDIRSPGLGDTAMYLCATSRARASSGNTIYFGEGSWLTVV.

The rearrangement uses TRBV14 and TRBJ2-7; 9 bases align to TRBD1. Germline V gene lookup returns CDR1 SGHDN and CDR2 FVKESK. This CDR3 region has 18 residues. J lost 1 base, V lost 0 bases, and 10 bases had no gene match. CDR3: CASSQDSRGTGPSYEQYF. The CDR3 DNA follows: TGTGCCAGCAGCCAAGATTCCCGGGGGACAGGGCCTTCCTACGAGCAGTACTTC.

In regard to this clone: A read error may produce the germline difference seen at one junction end. The chain combines TRBV29-1 with TRBJ2-3; 9 positions agree with TRBD2. Germline lookup yields CDR1 SQVTM and CDR2 ANQGSEA. The CDR3 totals 12 residues. As DNA, the CDR3 is TGCAGCGTTCGACTAGCGGCAGAGACGCAGTATTTT. This gives the protein CSVRLAAETQYF.

V usage is TRBV18 and J usage is TRBJ1-2; 9 nucleotides align to TRBD1. This CDR3 region has 14 residues. Trimming at V came to 0 bases and at J to 8 bases, leaving 4 bases not matched to a gene. CDR1 is KGHSH and CDR2 is LQKENI in the germline V gene. CDR3 loop: CASSPPGTGLGYTF. CDR3 sequence (DNA): TGTGCCAGCTCACCACCTGGGACAGGGCTCGGCTACACCTTC.

The genes are TRBV5-1 and TRBJ1-2; 8 bases agree with TRBD1. Germline V gene sequence: CDR1 SGHRS, CDR2 YFSETQ. J gave up 6 bases and V 5 bases, and 9 bases lay outside the gene matches. The CDR3 has 14 residues. In DNA, the CDR3 is TGCGCCAGCAGATATACGACAGGGGTGGATGGCTACACCTTC. Its translation is CASRYTTGVDGYTF.